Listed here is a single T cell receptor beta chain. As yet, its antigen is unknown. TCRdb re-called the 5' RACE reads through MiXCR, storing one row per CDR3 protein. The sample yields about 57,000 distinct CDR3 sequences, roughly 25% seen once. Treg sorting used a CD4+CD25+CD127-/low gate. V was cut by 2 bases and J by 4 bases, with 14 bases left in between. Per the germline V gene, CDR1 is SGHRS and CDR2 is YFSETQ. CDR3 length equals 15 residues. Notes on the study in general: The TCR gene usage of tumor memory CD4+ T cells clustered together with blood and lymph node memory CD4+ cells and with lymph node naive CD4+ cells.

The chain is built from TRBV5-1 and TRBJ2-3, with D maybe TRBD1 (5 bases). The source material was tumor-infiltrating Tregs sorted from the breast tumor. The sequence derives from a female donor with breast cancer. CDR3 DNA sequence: TGCGCCAGCAGCTTACGCGGCCCCAGGGCAGATACGCAGTATTTT. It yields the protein CASSLRGPRADTQYF.